This T cell receptor (beta chain) was sequenced during a study of blood T cell repertoires in COVID-19. As for the study in general: Collection of acute and convalescent COVID-19 samples took place in the United States, Italy and Spain. PBMCs, B-cell-depleted T cells, or T cells were the source of the cDNA or gDNA that made up the material.

Per the authors' pipeline: Quantification of nucleated cells was approximated via reference gene primer amplification. The data were produced by immunoSEQ multiplex PCR, yet TCRdb's version contains in-frame clones alone and is incomplete. V, J and clone size are taken as reported in that table, and D and trimming were inferred from the DNA itself. The profile shows about 110,000 clones, approximately 80% of them singletons. V shed 3 bases and J 5 bases; nucleotides not matched to a gene: 9. The CDR3 totals 15 residues. Germline-derived CDR1 and CDR2 are KGHSH and LQKENI. Sequencing was carried out using peripheral blood. The sequence derives from a woman between 65 and 79 years old with acute or convalescent COVID-19. V is TRBV18 and J is TRBJ2-7; 8 nucleotides agree with TRBD1. CDR3 residues: CASSPGQGGYHEQYF. CDR3 coding DNA: TGTGCCAGCTCACCCGGACAGGGAGGATATCACGAGCAGTACTTC.